Listed below are T cell receptor beta chains from one sample, sequenced in a study of CD8 T cells in ankylosing spondylitis. TCRdb fed the 5' RACE reads into MiXCR, producing one record per CDR3 protein. The repertoire includes approximately 130,000 distinct CDR3 sequences, over 10% of them detected once, and around 4.3% sits in the top ten. The sample comprised blood, either unsorted or a sorted T cell fraction (not recorded which). These receptors all stem from a female donor with ankylosing spondylitis or in good health (not recorded which). The CDR3 runs from the conserved cysteine through the conserved F or W. A D gene is named only where the DNA matches it firmly. Clone size, where shown, is once, few, many, or a class for clones that have expanded.

size,D,V,J,DNA,CDR3
many,NA,TRBV24-1,TRBJ2-3,TGTGCCACCAGTGATTTCACCGCTTGGACTACCCATACGCAGTATTTT,CATSDFTAWTTHTQYF
many,NA,TRBV12-3/TRBV12-4,TRBJ2-7,TGTGCCAGCAGTGACCTGGGCAGGGACTACGAGCAGTACTTC,CASSDLGRDYEQYF
many,TRBD1,TRBV3-1,TRBJ1-1,TGTGCCAGCAGCCAGACAGGGGATACTGAAGCTTTCTTT,CASSQTGDTEAFF
many,NA,TRBV19,TRBJ1-5,TGTGCCAGTAGAAGCCTACTATACAATCAGCCCCAGCATTTT,CASRSLLYNQPQHF
many,TRBD1,TRBV20-1,TRBJ2-1,TGCAGTGTACCCCGGGACAGGGGCCGTACGATTTCCAATGAGCAGTTCTTC,CSVPRDRGRTISNEQFF
many,TRBD1,TRBV20-1,TRBJ1-5,TGCAGTGCTATGTCCGGGACAGCAGATCAGCCCCAGCATTTT,CSAMSGTADQPQHF
many,TRBD1,TRBV28,TRBJ1-1,TGTGCCAGCAGTCCCGGACAGGGGAGGACTGAAGCTTTCTTT,CASSPGQGRTEAFF
NA,TRBD2,TRBV25-1,TRBJ2-7,TGTGCCAGCAGTGATGTCCACCAAAGAGGCGGGGGATTAGGATACGAGCAGTACTTC,CASSDVHQRGGGLGYEQYF
many,TRBD2,TRBV20-1,TRBJ2-2,TGCAGTGCTAGACAGCGGGAAATGTACACCGGGGAGCTGTTTTTT,CSARQREMYTGELFF
many,NA,TRBV20-1,TRBJ1-6,TGCAGTGCTAGTGAAGATTATAATTCACCCCTCCACTTT,CSASEDYNSPLHF
many,NA,TRBV4-1,TRBJ1-6,TGCGCCAGCAGCCAAGATAGGGGAACGAGCTCCTATAATTCACCCCTCCACTTT,CASSQDRGTSSYNSPLHF
many,NA,TRBV19,TRBJ2-7,TGTGCCAGTAGTGGAGGGGACTTCCTAGGGGAGCAGTACTTC,CASSGGDFLGEQYF
many,NA,TRBV10-3,TRBJ2-3,TGTGCCGGCCGCCCGGGGGAGGGGGACACAGATACGCAGTATTTT,CAGRPGEGDTDTQYF
many,NA,TRBV18,TRBJ1-1,TGTGCCAGCTCTGCCGCCAACACTGAAGCTTTCTTT,CASSAANTEAFF
many,NA,TRBV3-1,TRBJ2-1,TGTGCCAGCAGCCACCAGGTCAGGCGGGGAAGAGGGAATGAGCAGTTCTTC,CASSHQVRRGRGNEQFF
NA,NA,TRBV7-9,TRBJ2-1,TGTGCCAGCAGCTCCCTGGGGCGACTAAGCAACGAGCAGTTCTTC,CASSSLGRLSNEQFF
many,NA,TRBV5-5,TRBJ2-1,TGTGCCAGCAGCCCTCGGGGCAGGGGAGACAATGAGCAGTTCTTC,CASSPRGRGDNEQFF
few,NA,TRBV12-3/TRBV12-4,TRBJ1-2,TGTGCCAGCGCCCAAGGGTTGGGCTACACCTTC,CASAQGLGYTF
many,TRBD2,TRBV12-3/TRBV12-4,TRBJ2-1,TGTGCCAGCAGGGGAGGACTAGCGGGAGACTACAATGAGCAGTTCTTC,CASRGGLAGDYNEQFF
few,NA,TRBV6-2/TRBV6-3,TRBJ2-1,TGTGCCAGCAGACCTAGGGGGGGAGCGGCCTACAATGAGCAGTTCTTC,CASRPRGGAAYNEQFF
few,NA,TRBV7-9,TRBJ2-2,TGTGCCAGCAGCCGGCCGAGACTGAACACCGGGGAGCTGTTTTTT,CASSRPRLNTGELFF
many,TRBD1,TRBV5-1,TRBJ2-7,TGCGCCAGCAGCCTAGGACAGGGTAGCTACGAGCAGTACTTC,CASSLGQGSYEQYF
many,TRBD1,TRBV5-1,TRBJ2-1,TGCGCCAGCAGTTTAGGGGACAGGGACTTCAATGAGCAGTTCTTC,CASSLGDRDFNEQFF
many,NA,TRBV3-1,TRBJ2-3,TGTGCCAGCAGCCTTCTGGTCAACGGAGGGCAGTATTTT,CASSLLVNGGQYF
many,NA,TRBV24-1,TRBJ1-4,TGTGCCACCAGTGAAAAGGGAAAACTGTTTTTT,CATSEKGKLFF
many,NA,TRBV12-3/TRBV12-4,TRBJ1-4,TGTGCCAGCAGTTTAGCGCTCCCCCGAGTGGAAAAACTGTTTTTT,CASSLALPRVEKLFF
many,NA,TRBV10-3,TRBJ1-5,TGTGCCATCAGTGATGAGGGTCCTAGAAATCAGCCCCAGCATTTT,CAISDEGPRNQPQHF
many,NA,TRBV20-1,TRBJ1-4,TGCAGTGCCCCTCCGTCAGGGGAAAAACTGTTTTTT,CSAPPSGEKLFF
NA,NA,TRBV7-9,TRBJ2-1,TGTGCCAGCAGCGGCGACGAAGGGACGGAGACCTACAATGAGCAGTTCTTC,CASSGDEGTETYNEQFF
many,TRBD2,TRBV19,TRBJ2-2,TGTGCCAGTAGCATTGGCCTAGCGGGAGGGCCGAACACCGGGGAGCTGTTTTTT,CASSIGLAGGPNTGELFF
few,NA,TRBV19,TRBJ1-2,TGTGCCAGTAGTATCGCGGACACCCTTGGCTACACCTTC,CASSIADTLGYTF
many,TRBD1,TRBV20-1,TRBJ1-2,TGCAGTGCTAGAATACAGGGGTTCGGGGGCTACACCTTC,CSARIQGFGGYTF
many,TRBD2,TRBV20-1,TRBJ2-7,TGCAGTGCTAGCCAAGCGGGGGCCTCCTACGAGCAGTACTTC,CSASQAGASYEQYF
many,NA,TRBV7-7,TRBJ2-6,TGTGCCAGCAGTGCTGGTTTGGGAACTGGGGCCAACGTCCTGACTTTC,CASSAGLGTGANVLTF
NA,NA,TRBV11-2,TRBJ2-5,TGTGCCAGCAGCTTAGGGGTACACCAAGAGACCCAGTACTTC,CASSLGVHQETQYF
many,TRBD1,TRBV2,TRBJ2-3,TGTGCCAGCAGTGGACAGGGTGGCACAGATACGCAGTATTTT,CASSGQGGTDTQYF
many,NA,TRBV20-1,TRBJ1-4,TGCAGTGCTAGAGATAGGAAGGGAATCGGGGAAAAACTGTTTTTT,CSARDRKGIGEKLFF
NA,NA,TRBV5-1,TRBJ2-2,TGCGCCAGCAGCTTGGGCCAGCTGAGCGGCGAGCTGTTTTTT,CASSLGQLSGELFF
many,TRBD2,TRBV9,TRBJ2-1,TGTGCCAGCAGCGTCGGGACTAGCGGTTACAATGAGCAGTTCTTC,CASSVGTSGYNEQFF
NA,TRBD1,TRBV12-3/TRBV12-4,TRBJ1-6,TGTGCCAGCAGTTCCAGGACAGGGGATGGGTCACCCCTCCACTTT,CASSSRTGDGSPLHF
many,NA,TRBV7-8,TRBJ1-2,TGTGCCAGCAGCTTAGCCCGGACAGCCTCTAACTATGGCTACACCTTC,CASSLARTASNYGYTF
NA,NA,TRBV2,TRBJ1-1,TGTGCCAGCAGTCCCGACAGAGACACTGAAGCTTTCTTT,CASSPDRDTEAFF
many,TRBD2,TRBV24-1,TRBJ2-1,TGTGCCACCAGTGAGCCGGGACTAGCGGGGAAGAGTGGGTCCTACAATGAGCAGTTCTTC,CATSEPGLAGKSGSYNEQFF
NA,TRBD1,TRBV5-5,TRBJ1-5,TGTGCCAGCAGCTATGACAGGGGTCAGCCCCAGCATTTT,CASSYDRGQPQHF